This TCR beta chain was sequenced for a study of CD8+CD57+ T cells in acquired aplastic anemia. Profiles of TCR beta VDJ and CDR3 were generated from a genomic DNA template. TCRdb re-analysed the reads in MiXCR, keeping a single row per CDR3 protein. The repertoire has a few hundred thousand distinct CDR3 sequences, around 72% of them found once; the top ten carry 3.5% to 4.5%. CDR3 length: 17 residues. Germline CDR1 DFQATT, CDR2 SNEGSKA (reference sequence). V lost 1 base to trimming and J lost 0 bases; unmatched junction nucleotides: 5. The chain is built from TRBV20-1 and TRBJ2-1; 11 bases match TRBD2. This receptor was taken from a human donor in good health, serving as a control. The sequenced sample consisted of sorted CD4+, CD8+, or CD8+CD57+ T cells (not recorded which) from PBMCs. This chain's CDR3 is CSARGFSGGDSYNEQFF. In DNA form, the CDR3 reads TGCAGTGCTAGAGGGTTTAGCGGGGGGGACTCCTACAATGAGCAGTTCTTC.